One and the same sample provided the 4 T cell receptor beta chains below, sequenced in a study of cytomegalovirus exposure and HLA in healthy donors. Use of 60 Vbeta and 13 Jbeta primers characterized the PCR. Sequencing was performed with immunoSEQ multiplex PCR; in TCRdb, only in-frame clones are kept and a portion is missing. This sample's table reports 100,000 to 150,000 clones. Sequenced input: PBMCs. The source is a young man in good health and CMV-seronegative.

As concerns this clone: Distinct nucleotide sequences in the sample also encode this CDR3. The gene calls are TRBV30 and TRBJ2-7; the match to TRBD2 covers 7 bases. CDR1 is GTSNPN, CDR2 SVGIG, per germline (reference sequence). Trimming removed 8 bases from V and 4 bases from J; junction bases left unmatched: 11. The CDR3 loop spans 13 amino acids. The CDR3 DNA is TGTGCCGGGGGGGAAGTGGGGTCATACGAGCAGTACTTC. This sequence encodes CAGGEVGSYEQYF.

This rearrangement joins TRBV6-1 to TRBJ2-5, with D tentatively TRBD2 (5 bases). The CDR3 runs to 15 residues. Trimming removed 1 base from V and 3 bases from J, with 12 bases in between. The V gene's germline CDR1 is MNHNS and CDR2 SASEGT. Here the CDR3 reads CASSEDGGAKETQYF. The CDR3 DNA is TGTGCCAGCAGTGAAGACGGAGGAGCAAAAGAGACCCAGTACTTC.

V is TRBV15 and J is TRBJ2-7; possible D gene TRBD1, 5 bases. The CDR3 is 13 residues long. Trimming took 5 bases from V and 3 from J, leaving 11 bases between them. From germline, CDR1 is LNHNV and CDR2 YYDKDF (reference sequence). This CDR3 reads CATSPGRLYEQYF. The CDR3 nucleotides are TGTGCCACCAGCCCAGGGCGGCTCTACGAGCAGTACTTC.

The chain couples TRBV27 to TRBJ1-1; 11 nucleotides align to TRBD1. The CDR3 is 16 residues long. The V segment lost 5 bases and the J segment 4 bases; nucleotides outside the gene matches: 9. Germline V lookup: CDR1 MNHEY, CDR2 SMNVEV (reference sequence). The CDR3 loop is CASSIRRTGGTTEAFF. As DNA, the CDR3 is TGTGCCAGCAGTATAAGAAGGACAGGGGGCACCACTGAAGCTTTCTTT.